The rows below give T cell receptor beta chains drawn from one sample of a study of type 1 regulatory T cells. One entry per CDR3 protein, called by TCRdb with MiXCR from the reads. The sample yields about 68,000 distinct CDR3 sequences, roughly 60% seen once. These receptors have no known antigen. Material: cultured T cells, either the whole culture or a sorted T cell fraction (not recorded which). These receptors were taken from a human donor in good health. Both conserved end residues are part of each CDR3. The order of the fields is D gene, J gene, V gene, clone size, CDR3 length, CDR3 DNA, CDR3 protein. The D gene is left open where the match is weak. The size of a clone is reported for some rows only, either as once, few or many, or as a class for expanded clones.

d_call: -
j_call: TRBJ2-3
v_call: TRBV7-9
clone_size: -
cdr3_length: 14
cdr3_nt: TGTGCCAGCAGCCAAGACAGGATTGCAGATACGCAGTATTTT
cdr3_aa: CASSQDRIADTQYF

d_call: TRBD2
j_call: TRBJ2-2
v_call: TRBV6-2/TRBV6-3
clone_size: -
cdr3_length: 17
cdr3_nt: TGTGCCAGCAGTCTTCCCCTTTTGGCGGGAGACACCGGGGAGCTGTTTTTT
cdr3_aa: CASSLPLLAGDTGELFF

d_call: -
j_call: TRBJ1-4
v_call: TRBV3-1
clone_size: -
cdr3_length: 14
cdr3_nt: TGTGCCAGCAGGCAGGGGACAACTAATGAAAAACTGTTTTTT
cdr3_aa: CASRQGTTNEKLFF

d_call: -
j_call: TRBJ2-1
v_call: TRBV29-1
clone_size: medium-sized
cdr3_length: 14
cdr3_nt: TGCAGCGCCGGAGGGGGGAGCTCCTACAATGAGCAGTTCTTC
cdr3_aa: CSAGGGSSYNEQFF

d_call: TRBD2
j_call: TRBJ2-1
v_call: TRBV19
clone_size: -
cdr3_length: 13
cdr3_nt: TGTGCCAGTGGGACTAGCTCCTACAATGAGCAGTTCTTC
cdr3_aa: CASGTSSYNEQFF

d_call: -
j_call: TRBJ2-2
v_call: TRBV15
clone_size: -
cdr3_length: 13
cdr3_nt: TGTGCCACCCGGGACATCAACACCGGGGAGCTGTTTTTT
cdr3_aa: CATRDINTGELFF

d_call: -
j_call: TRBJ2-3
v_call: TRBV20-1
clone_size: few
cdr3_length: 14
cdr3_nt: TGCAGTGCCGAGAGCAAGGGGCGCGGGAATACGCAGTATTTT
cdr3_aa: CSAESKGRGNTQYF

d_call: TRBD1
j_call: TRBJ1-5
v_call: TRBV18
clone_size: -
cdr3_length: 13
cdr3_nt: TGTGCCAGCTCACGACAGGGAGATCAGCCCCAGCATTTT
cdr3_aa: CASSRQGDQPQHF

d_call: -
j_call: TRBJ2-1
v_call: TRBV6-6
clone_size: -
cdr3_length: 15
cdr3_nt: TGTGCCAGCAGTTTTGGACAGAGTGGGATCTATGAGCAGTTCTTC
cdr3_aa: CASSFGQSGIYEQFF

d_call: -
j_call: TRBJ2-5
v_call: TRBV5-1
clone_size: -
cdr3_length: 14
cdr3_nt: TGCGCCAGCAGCTTGGCTGCGGCTTCTGAGACCCAGTACTTC
cdr3_aa: CASSLAAASETQYF

d_call: -
j_call: TRBJ1-2
v_call: TRBV7-2
clone_size: -
cdr3_length: 12
cdr3_nt: TGTGCCAGCAGCGTAAACGGATATGGCTACACCTTC
cdr3_aa: CASSVNGYGYTF

d_call: TRBD2
j_call: TRBJ2-7
v_call: TRBV5-1
clone_size: many
cdr3_length: 15
cdr3_nt: TGCGCCAGCAGCTTGACTAGCGGGAGTACCTACGAGCAGTACTTC
cdr3_aa: CASSLTSGSTYEQYF

d_call: -
j_call: TRBJ1-2
v_call: TRBV7-2
clone_size: few
cdr3_length: 13
cdr3_nt: TGTGCCAGCAGCTTATTGGGAATCTATGGCTACACCTTC
cdr3_aa: CASSLLGIYGYTF

d_call: TRBD1
j_call: TRBJ2-7
v_call: TRBV10-3
clone_size: -
cdr3_length: 15
cdr3_nt: TGTGCCATCAGTGGGGGACAGGGGATCGGGGCTGAGCAGTACTTC
cdr3_aa: CAISGGQGIGAEQYF

d_call: TRBD2
j_call: TRBJ2-3
v_call: TRBV20-1
clone_size: -
cdr3_length: 14
cdr3_nt: TGCAGTGCTCCACCTAGCGGGAAAACAGATACGCAGTATTTT
cdr3_aa: CSAPPSGKTDTQYF

d_call: -
j_call: TRBJ1-5
v_call: TRBV20-1
clone_size: -
cdr3_length: 15
cdr3_nt: TGCAGTGCTAGTCGTGGGGGCGGGAGCAATCAGCCCCAGCATTTT
cdr3_aa: CSASRGGGSNQPQHF

d_call: TRBD2
j_call: TRBJ2-3
v_call: TRBV7-2
clone_size: -
cdr3_length: 13
cdr3_nt: TGTGCCAGCAGCTTCCTAGCGGCAGATACGCAGTATTTT
cdr3_aa: CASSFLAADTQYF

d_call: -
j_call: TRBJ2-7
v_call: TRBV7-2
clone_size: few
cdr3_length: 14
cdr3_nt: TGTGCCAGCAGCTTCGGGACGGGGGCCTACGAGCAGTACTTC
cdr3_aa: CASSFGTGAYEQYF

d_call: -
j_call: TRBJ1-1
v_call: TRBV30
clone_size: few
cdr3_length: 16
cdr3_nt: TGTGCCTGGAGCTCGTGGGGGCATAACATGAACACTGAAGCTTTCTTT
cdr3_aa: CAWSSWGHNMNTEAFF

d_call: -
j_call: TRBJ2-3
v_call: TRBV20-1
clone_size: -
cdr3_length: 13
cdr3_nt: TGCAGTCCACAACGCACAGGCAGCGATACGCAGTATTTT
cdr3_aa: CSPQRTGSDTQYF

d_call: -
j_call: TRBJ2-7
v_call: TRBV29-1
clone_size: once
cdr3_length: 12
cdr3_nt: TGCAGCGTTGGACCTCAGGGGCTGGAGCAGTACTTC
cdr3_aa: CSVGPQGLEQYF

d_call: -
j_call: TRBJ2-2
v_call: TRBV5-1
clone_size: -
cdr3_length: 16
cdr3_nt: TGCGCCAGCAGCTTGGTCGGCGGGCCGAACACCGGGGAGCTGTTTTTT
cdr3_aa: CASSLVGGPNTGELFF

d_call: TRBD2
j_call: TRBJ2-7
v_call: TRBV3-1
clone_size: few
cdr3_length: 15
cdr3_nt: TGTGCCAGCAGCCAACTAGCGGGAGGGCCCTACGAGCAGTACTTC
cdr3_aa: CASSQLAGGPYEQYF

d_call: -
j_call: TRBJ1-3
v_call: TRBV5-1
clone_size: -
cdr3_length: 14
cdr3_nt: TGCGCCAGCAGTCTGGATCCGACAGGAAACACCATATATTTT
cdr3_aa: CASSLDPTGNTIYF

d_call: -
j_call: TRBJ1-1
v_call: TRBV7-6
clone_size: -
cdr3_length: 15
cdr3_nt: TGTGCCAGCAGCTCGCTTTACGACAACAGGGTTGAAGCTTTCTTT
cdr3_aa: CASSSLYDNRVEAFF

d_call: -
j_call: TRBJ2-5
v_call: TRBV19
clone_size: -
cdr3_length: 14
cdr3_nt: TGTGCCAGTAGTTCCATGGGGGGACAGCGGACCCAGTACTTC
cdr3_aa: CASSSMGGQRTQYF

d_call: -
j_call: TRBJ2-7
v_call: TRBV7-9
clone_size: -
cdr3_length: 15
cdr3_nt: TGTGCCAGCAGTAGGGGATACAGGGAACCCTACGAGCAGTACTTC
cdr3_aa: CASSRGYREPYEQYF

d_call: -
j_call: TRBJ1-6
v_call: TRBV7-6
clone_size: -
cdr3_length: 19
cdr3_nt: TGTGCCAGCAGCTTAAAGAAAAGGGCCCCCGGGTTAGGGGATTCACCCCTCCACTTT
cdr3_aa: CASSLKKRAPGLGDSPLHF

d_call: TRBD2
j_call: TRBJ2-5
v_call: TRBV5-1
clone_size: -
cdr3_length: 17
cdr3_nt: TGCGCCAGCAGCTTGGTACGGCTAGCGGGAGGGCAGGAGACCCAGTACTTC
cdr3_aa: CASSLVRLAGGQETQYF

d_call: -
j_call: TRBJ1-2
v_call: TRBV14
clone_size: -
cdr3_length: 13
cdr3_nt: TGTGCCAGCAGCCAAAGGGCTGGCTATGGCTACACCTTC
cdr3_aa: CASSQRAGYGYTF

d_call: -
j_call: TRBJ2-5
v_call: TRBV9
clone_size: few
cdr3_length: 14
cdr3_nt: TGTGCCAGCAGCGTAGGCATCGGCCAAGAGACCCAGTACTTC
cdr3_aa: CASSVGIGQETQYF

d_call: TRBD1
j_call: TRBJ1-5
v_call: TRBV19
clone_size: -
cdr3_length: 13
cdr3_nt: TGTGCCAGTAGCGACAGGGGGCATCAGCCCCAGCATTTT
cdr3_aa: CASSDRGHQPQHF

d_call: TRBD2
j_call: TRBJ2-2
v_call: TRBV20-1
clone_size: few
cdr3_length: 15
cdr3_nt: TGCAGTGCTAGCGGTGGACTAGAGAACACCGGGGAGCTGTTTTTT
cdr3_aa: CSASGGLENTGELFF

d_call: TRBD2
j_call: TRBJ2-1
v_call: TRBV7-9
clone_size: -
cdr3_length: 15
cdr3_nt: TGTGCCAGCAGCTTAATGGGTGGGACTATTGGCGAGCAGTTCTTC
cdr3_aa: CASSLMGGTIGEQFF

d_call: TRBD1
j_call: TRBJ1-1
v_call: TRBV10-3
clone_size: few
cdr3_length: 15
cdr3_nt: TGTGCCATCAGAGAGTACGGGACAGGGAACACTGAAGCTTTCTTT
cdr3_aa: CAIREYGTGNTEAFF

d_call: TRBD2
j_call: TRBJ2-1
v_call: TRBV12-3/TRBV12-4
clone_size: -
cdr3_length: 19
cdr3_nt: TGTGCCAGCAGTTTGGAACTAGCGGGAGGCCGAAGCTCCTACAATGAGCAGTTCTTC
cdr3_aa: CASSLELAGGRSSYNEQFF

d_call: -
j_call: TRBJ1-1
v_call: TRBV7-2
clone_size: -
cdr3_length: 13
cdr3_nt: TGTGCCAGCAGCATCAGTTCCCACACTGAAGCTTTCTTT
cdr3_aa: CASSISSHTEAFF

d_call: TRBD2
j_call: TRBJ2-5
v_call: TRBV6-5
clone_size: -
cdr3_length: 16
cdr3_nt: TGTGCCAGCAGTCTGGTAGCGGGATTTCAGGGGGAGACCCAGTACTTC
cdr3_aa: CASSLVAGFQGETQYF

d_call: TRBD2
j_call: TRBJ2-3
v_call: TRBV29-1
clone_size: -
cdr3_length: 14
cdr3_nt: TGCAGCGTTCCTCTAGCGGGAGATAGGGATACGCAGTATTTT
cdr3_aa: CSVPLAGDRDTQYF

d_call: -
j_call: TRBJ1-6
v_call: TRBV20-1
clone_size: few
cdr3_length: 13
cdr3_nt: TGCAGTGCTAGTAGGGGGGATAATTCACCCCTCCACTTT
cdr3_aa: CSASRGDNSPLHF

d_call: -
j_call: TRBJ2-3
v_call: TRBV12-3/TRBV12-4
clone_size: few
cdr3_length: 17
cdr3_nt: TGTGCCAGCAGTAGCCGTGGGTGGGAGCGCGCGCCAGATACGCAGTATTTT
cdr3_aa: CASSSRGWERAPDTQYF

d_call: -
j_call: TRBJ1-1
v_call: TRBV5-1
clone_size: few
cdr3_length: 14
cdr3_nt: TGCGCCAGCAGCATCACAGGGATGAACACTGAAGCTTTCTTT
cdr3_aa: CASSITGMNTEAFF

d_call: TRBD2
j_call: TRBJ2-1
v_call: TRBV15
clone_size: -
cdr3_length: 17
cdr3_nt: TGTGCCACCAGCAGTTCCTGGACTAGCGGAGCCTACAATGAGCAGTTCTTC
cdr3_aa: CATSSSWTSGAYNEQFF

d_call: TRBD2
j_call: TRBJ2-4
v_call: TRBV5-4
clone_size: -
cdr3_length: 15
cdr3_nt: TGTGCCAGCAGCGTAAGCGGGAGTTCCAAAAACATTCAGTACTTC
cdr3_aa: CASSVSGSSKNIQYF

d_call: -
j_call: TRBJ2-2
v_call: TRBV30
clone_size: -
cdr3_length: 14
cdr3_nt: TGTGCCTGGAGTCGGGACACCAACACCGGGGAGCTGTTTTTT
cdr3_aa: CAWSRDTNTGELFF

d_call: -
j_call: TRBJ2-1
v_call: TRBV6-2/TRBV6-3
clone_size: -
cdr3_length: 13
cdr3_nt: TGTGCCAGCAGTTCCCAGAAGCAGAGTGAGCAGTTCTTC
cdr3_aa: CASSSQKQSEQFF

d_call: -
j_call: TRBJ2-2
v_call: TRBV3-1
clone_size: -
cdr3_length: 15
cdr3_nt: TGTGCCAGCAGCCAAAACGGCCTTGGGACCGGGGAGCTGTTTTTT
cdr3_aa: CASSQNGLGTGELFF

d_call: -
j_call: TRBJ2-7
v_call: TRBV12-3/TRBV12-4
clone_size: -
cdr3_length: 15
cdr3_nt: TGTGCCAGCAGTTTGATGGGACCAAGCTCCTACGAGCAGTACTTC
cdr3_aa: CASSLMGPSSYEQYF

d_call: -
j_call: TRBJ2-1
v_call: TRBV14
clone_size: -
cdr3_length: 13
cdr3_nt: TGTGCCAGCAGCCAAGATTTCCGGGTTCGGCAGTTCTTC
cdr3_aa: CASSQDFRVRQFF

d_call: TRBD1
j_call: TRBJ2-3
v_call: TRBV7-2
clone_size: -
cdr3_length: 14
cdr3_nt: TGTGCCAGCAGCCGGGGACAGGGCATGGATACGCAGTATTTT
cdr3_aa: CASSRGQGMDTQYF